The 20 T cell receptor beta chains below come from one sample, sequenced in a study of cytomegalovirus exposure and HLA in healthy donors (dated by TCRdb to between 2016 and 2019). Library preparation used the immunoSEQ multiplex PCR assay. The multiplex PCR relied on a mix of 60 forward primers for TCR Vbeta segments and 13 reverse primers for TCR Jbeta segments. Held by TCRdb, this immuneACCESS table contains in-frame sequences only and omits some clones. Under half of the omission traces to an unresolved V gene where checked; the cause of the rest is unknown. For this sample the table gives about 110,000 clones, of which about 80% were detected only once. Of the sample, over 7% is held by the ten largest clones. Sequenced input: PBMCs. The receptors were sampled from a woman aged 50 to 60 in good health and CMV-seropositive.

The chain joins TRBV6-5 to TRBJ2-5, with 9 bases that match TRBD2. Germline V gene sequence: CDR1 MNHEY, CDR2 SVGAGI. V trimming: 2 bases; J trimming: 5 bases; junction bases outside the gene matches: 6. The CDR3 sequence is 15 residues long. CDR3 sequence: CASSYGAGGLETQYF. CDR3 coding DNA: TGTGCCAGCAGTTACGGGGCGGGGGGGCTGGAGACCCAGTACTTC.

A few counts support this clone. The CDR3 loop reads CASSLTGAYGYTF. The CDR3 region has the DNA TGTGCCAGTAGTCTCACAGGGGCCTATGGCTACACCTTC. This chain links TRBV19 with TRBJ1-2, with 7 bases lining up with TRBD1. Germline-derived CDR1 and CDR2 are LNHDA and SQIVND (reference sequence). V lost 5 bases, J lost 4 bases, and 4 bases stayed unmatched. The CDR3 has 13 amino acids.

This chain uses TRBV4-3 with TRBJ1-2, with 10 bases matching TRBD1. The V and J ends lost 3 bases and 7 bases, in that order; junction bases with no gene match: 5. The germline V gene encodes CDR1 LGHNA and CDR2 YSLEER. The CDR3 runs to 14 residues. The CDR3 loop is CASSQGDRGLGYTF. The CDR3 region has the DNA TGCGCCAGCAGCCAGGGGGACAGGGGACTTGGCTACACCTTC.

V is TRBV9 and J is TRBJ2-1; 7 nucleotides line up with TRBD2. Trimming took 2 bases from V and 7 from J; bases not matched to a gene: 6. The CDR3 loop spans 14 amino acids. Germline lookup yields CDR1 SGDLS and CDR2 YYNGEE. CDR3 coding DNA: TGTGCCAGCAGCGTTGCGGGAGTGGAGAATGAGCAGTTCTTC. Translation gives CASSVAGVENEQFF.

The CDR3 here is CASSYSIVNTEAFF. The CDR3, as DNA: TGTGCCAGCAGTTACTCGATAGTGAACACTGAAGCTTTCTTT. The V gene is TRBV6-5, the J gene TRBJ1-1; D unclear. CDR1 is MNHEY and CDR2 is SVGAGI in the germline V gene. CDR3 length: 14 amino acids. Trimming left V 0 bases short and J 0 bases short, with 5 bases between.

This clone has just a few counts. Because the CDR3 is missing its conserved closing phenylalanine or tryptophan, this is likely a read error. The chain links TRBV2 to TRBJ1-2; 8 bases fit TRBD1. The germline V gene has CDR1 SNHLY and CDR2 FYNNEI. The CDR3 length is 13 residues. The ends lost 4 bases at V and 3 bases at J; junction bases unmatched: 1. CDR3 sequence reads: CASSADRDYGYTL. In DNA form, the CDR3 reads TGTGCCAGCAGTGCGGACAGGGACTATGGCTACACCCTC.

This clone was counted a single time. V gene TRBV9 combines with J gene TRBJ2-5; 7 bases fit TRBD2. Germline assignment: CDR1 SGDLS and CDR2 YYNGEE. The CDR3 covers 14 residues. Trimming took 1 base from V and 4 from J; bases not matched to a gene: 4. CDR3 nucleotides: TGTGCCAGCAGCGTATGGGGCGGGGGAGAGACCCAGTACTTC. Translating gives CASSVWGGGETQYF.

The gene calls are TRBV7-9 and TRBJ2-5; weak D call: TRBD2 (5 bases). Germline values: CDR1 SEHNR, CDR2 FQNEAQ (reference sequence). Trimming stripped 1 base from V and 5 bases from J, with 14 bases between. This CDR3 has 15 residues. CDR3 nucleotide sequence: TGTGCCAGCAGCTTAGGGCCCGCGGGTGAGGAGACCCAGTACTTC. This gives the protein CASSLGPAGEETQYF. Filled out from reference TRBV7-9 and TRBJ2-5, the complete variable domain reads DTGVSQNPRHKITKRGQNVTFRCDPISEHNRLYWYRQTLGQGPEFLTYFQNEAQLEKSRLLSDRFSAERPKGSFSTLEIQRTEQGDSAMYLCASSLGPAGEETQYFGPGTRLLVL.

V is TRBV29-1 and J is TRBJ2-3; TRBD1 aligns across 12 bases. This CDR3 spans 14 amino acids. The ends lost 4 bases at V and 8 bases at J; junction bases unmatched: 7. Germline CDR1 and CDR2: SQVTM and ANQGSEA. CDR3 DNA sequence: TGCAGCGTTGTACCGGGACAGGGGGCGGGTACGCAGTATTTT. Residues: CSVVPGQGAGTQYF.

The genes are TRBV19 and TRBJ1-5, with D perhaps TRBD1 (5 bases). V was clipped by 3 bases and J by 6 bases, with 9 bases between them. CDR3 length equals 13 residues. Germline V gene sequence: CDR1 LNHDA, CDR2 SQIVND (reference sequence). CDR3 residues: CASSIYDSQPQHF. CDR3 in DNA: TGTGCCAGTAGTATCTATGACAGTCAGCCCCAGCATTTT. Full variable domain (outside the CDR3, taken from reference TRBV19 and TRBJ1-5): DGGITQSPKYLFRKEGQNVTLSCEQNLNHDAMYWYRQDPGQGLRLIYYSQIVNDFQKGDIAEGYSVSREKKESFPLTVTSAQKNPTAFYLCASSIYDSQPQHFGDGTRLSIL.

This clone was detected a few times. J is TRBJ2-3 and V is TRBV15; TRBD2 might be the D (6 bases). This CDR3 spans 16 amino acids. The germline V gene encodes CDR1 LNHNV and CDR2 YYDKDF (reference sequence). Trimming removed 0 bases at V and 0 bases at J, with 10 bases between. The CDR3 DNA follows: TGTGCCACCAGCAGAGATCCGGGGGTCAGCACAGATACGCAGTATTTT. Protein sequence: CATSRDPGVSTDTQYF.

Of note for this clone: At one boundary the junction diverges from the germline segment, which might be a read error. CDR3 amino acids: CSSSIALTGAGNQPQHF. CDR3 coding DNA: TGTTCCAGCAGCATAGCCCTCACAGGGGCGGGCAATCAGCCCCAGCATTTT. The V call is TRBV7-9, the J call TRBJ1-5, with TRBD1 matching 7 bases. The CDR3 is made up of 17 amino acids. CDR1 is SEHNR and CDR2 is FQNEAQ in the germline V gene (reference sequence). Combining the CDR3 with reference TRBV7-9 and TRBJ1-5 gives the whole variable domain DTGVSQNPRHKITKRGQNVTFRCDPISEHNRLYWYRQTLGQGPEFLTYFQNEAQLEKSRLLSDRFSAERPKGSFSTLEIQRTEQGDSAMYLCSSSIALTGAGNQPQHFGDGTRLSIL.

V and J are TRBV2 and TRBJ1-6; 11 bases are shared with TRBD1. Per the germline V gene, CDR1 is SNHLY and CDR2 is FYNNEI. V gave up 4 bases and J gave up 3 bases; unmatched junction bases: 2. The length of the CDR3 is 16 residues. The CDR3, as DNA: TGTGCCAGCAGTGGGACAGGGGGCGACTATAATTCACCCCTCCACTTT. The encoded protein is CASSGTGGDYNSPLHF.

A single count supports this clone. The chain couples TRBV11-1 to TRBJ2-3; a possible D gene is TRBD2 (6 bases). CDR3 length: 15 residues. Germline V lookup: CDR1 SGHAT, CDR2 FQDESV (reference sequence). V lost 3 bases and J 1 base, leaving 11 bases between the germline ends. Here the CDR3 DNA reads TGTGCCAGCAGCTTGTTGGCTAGCGGCACAGATACGCAGTATTTT. It specifies CASSLLASGTDTQYF.

The chain carries TRBV5-6 and TRBJ2-3; perhaps TRBD2 as D (5 bases). The CDR3 is made up of 15 amino acids. The V gene's germline CDR1 is SGHDT and CDR2 YYEEEE. The V end was cut by 5 bases, the J end by 0 bases, with 13 bases between. CDR3 sequence (DNA): TGTGCCAGCAGTTTCGTAACGGGGAGCACAGATACGCAGTATTTT. Translation: CASSFVTGSTDTQYF.

The rearrangement links TRBV5-1 to TRBJ2-5; 11 bases fit TRBD1. CDR1 is SGHRS and CDR2 is YFSETQ in the germline V gene. CDR3 length equals 15 residues. Trimming removed 4 bases from V and 2 bases from J; junction bases left unmatched: 4. Here the CDR3 reads CASSQGTGGQETQYF. The CDR3 coding sequence is TGCGCCAGCAGCCAGGGGACAGGGGGGCAAGAGACCCAGTACTTC.

To note about this clone: Mismatch with germline at one junction end may stem from a read error. This rearrangement joins TRBV29-1 to TRBJ2-6; TRBD1 matches 8 bases. The germline V gene has CDR1 SQVTM and CDR2 ANQGSEA. The CDR3 is made up of 14 amino acids. The CDR3: CSVRTGTGANGLTF. The CDR3 nucleotides are TGCAGCGTCCGGACAGGGACTGGGGCCAACGGCCTGACTTTC.

V gene TRBV7-9 combines with J gene TRBJ1-1; 9 nucleotides align to TRBD1. CDR1 is SEHNR, CDR2 FQNEAQ, per germline (reference sequence). The CDR3 has 16 residues. Losses at the gene ends were 4 bases for V and 0 bases for J; bases not matched to a gene: 6. This CDR3 reads CASSYDRGVVNTEAFF. The CDR3 bases are TGTGCCAGCAGCTACGACAGGGGGGTAGTGAACACTGAAGCTTTCTTT.

This clone was seen a handful of times. This sequence joins TRBV19 and TRBJ2-7; the match to TRBD1 covers 9 bases. The CDR3 consists of 13 residues. Germline-derived CDR1 and CDR2 are LNHDA and SQIVND (reference sequence). Unmatched junction bases numbered 11, after V lost 10 bases and J lost 7 bases. The CDR3 loop reads CATTDRGRLEQYF. The CDR3 region has the DNA TGTGCCACCACGGACAGGGGTCGTCTAGAGCAGTACTTC.

The chain links TRBV18 to TRBJ1-1; D remains ambiguous. Trimming took 3 bases from V and 1 from J, leaving 12 bases between them. The CDR3 is made up of 15 amino acids. Per the germline V gene, CDR1 is KGHSH and CDR2 is LQKENI. CDR3 sequence reads: CASSPSLRENTEAFF. CDR3 sequence (DNA): TGTGCCAGCTCACCCTCGTTACGGGAGAACACTGAAGCTTTCTTT.